The 11 T cell receptor beta chains below come from one sample, sequenced in a study of Ad26.COV2.S vaccination and SARS-CoV-2 variants. This sample's treatment: roughly 20 received Ad26.COV2.S at low or high dose, single or two shots; about 5 received placebo; per-sample allocation not given. Following the first vaccine or placebo injection, samples were taken on day 63. Sequencing was performed with immunoSEQ multiplex PCR; in TCRdb, only in-frame clones are kept and a portion is missing. The data contain 500,000 or so clones, 85% to 90% of them singletons. The input for sequencing was peripheral blood, taken in a trial of Ad26.COV2.S vaccine versus placebo. The receptors were sampled from a person between 18 and 65 years old who received the Ad26.COV2.S COVID-19 vaccine or a placebo.

This clone was observed a few times. This chain uses TRBV4-2 with TRBJ1-6; 8 bases are a match to TRBD1. There are 18 residues in the CDR3. V gave up 0 bases and J gave up 5 bases; unmatched junction bases: 9. The germline CDR1 and CDR2 sequences are LGHNA and YNFKEQ. In DNA form, the CDR3 reads TGTGCCAGCAGCCAAGATCCAAACAGGGGGGGTGATAATTCACCCCTCCACTTT. Its protein product is CASSQDPNRGGDNSPLHF.

This clone turned up a few times. V gene TRBV7-8 combines with J gene TRBJ2-7, with TRBD2 as a possible D gene (7 bases). V lost 1 base and J 2 bases, leaving 9 bases between the germline ends. This CDR3 contains 14 residues. Germline V CDR1 and CDR2: SGHVS, FQNEAQ. DNA for the CDR3: TGTGCCAGCAGCTTAGTCGGGGGGCCCTACGAGCAGTACTTC. Its protein is CASSLVGGPYEQYF.

In the case of this clone: The junction and the germline gene differ at one end; a read error may be behind it. This chain links TRBV7-9 with TRBJ2-3, with 10 bases that match TRBD2. Germline-derived CDR1 and CDR2 are SEHNR and FQNEAQ (reference sequence). CDR3 length: 14 amino acids. As DNA, the CDR3 is TGTGCCAGCAGCCTAGCGGGAGTTTCAGATACGCAGTATTTT. It codes for CASSLAGVSDTQYF. The complete variable domain, with remaining parts taken from reference TRBV7-9 and TRBJ2-3, reads DTGVSQNPRHKITKRGQNVTFRCDPISEHNRLYWYRQTLGQGPEFLTYFQNEAQLEKSRLLSDRFSAERPKGSFSTLEIQRTEQGDSAMYLCASSLAGVSDTQYFGPGTRLTVL.

V is TRBV6-2 or TRBV6-3 and J is TRBJ1-1, with D possibly TRBD1 on 5 matching bases. CDR1 and CDR2 (germline): MNHEY, SVGEGT. CDR3 size: 16 residues. V lost 2 bases and J lost 0, with 13 bases in between. CDR3 sequence: CASSYAVGGVNTEAFF. CDR3 bases: TGTGCCAGCAGTTACGCGGTGGGGGGGGTGAACACTGAAGCTTTCTTT.

The chain combines TRBV11-3 with TRBJ2-5; 11 bases align to TRBD2. Germline values: CDR1 SGHNT, CDR2 YENEEA. The junction had 14 bases not matched to a gene; V was cut back by 5 bases and J by 0 bases. This CDR3 region has 19 residues. CDR3 sequence reads: CASSLLPRTSGSDQETQYF. The CDR3 nucleotides read TGTGCCAGCAGCCTATTGCCCCGGACTAGCGGGTCCGACCAAGAGACCCAGTACTTC.

The chain recombines TRBV4-1 with TRBJ2-7; 11 bases are a match to TRBD1. J lost 1 base, V lost 3 bases, and 8 bases had no gene match. The CDR3 covers 17 residues. Germline values: CDR1 MGHRA, CDR2 YSYEKL. The DNA for the CDR3 is TGCGCCAGCAGCCACCGACCCGGGACAGGGGGATCCTACGAGCAGTACGTC. Its protein product is CASSHRPGTGGSYEQYV.

The rearrangement uses TRBV7-3 and TRBJ2-7; a possible D gene is TRBD1 (6 bases). This CDR3 has 14 amino acids. From germline, CDR1 is SGHTA and CDR2 FQGTGA. Trimming pared 2 bases from V and 2 bases from J, leaving 10 bases between. Written as DNA, the CDR3 is TGTGCCAGCAGCTTACAGGGGCCCCCCTACGAGCAGTACTTC. Its translation is CASSLQGPPYEQYF.

The chain uses TRBV4-1 and TRBJ2-7, with unresolved D. The CDR3 spans 15 residues. The V and J ends lost 4 bases and 7 bases respectively, with 20 bases between them. Germline-derived CDR1 and CDR2 are MGHRA and YSYEKL. The CDR3 loop is CASSLSWAVVAEQYF. The DNA of the CDR3 is TGCGCCAGCAGCCTCTCTTGGGCGGTAGTGGCGGAGCAGTACTTC.

This sequence joins TRBV18 and TRBJ1-2; D gene unclear. The CDR3 has 14 amino acids. CDR1 is KGHSH, CDR2 LQKENI, per germline. V was pared by 3 bases and J by 2 bases, with 10 bases between. The CDR3 bases are TGTGCCAGCTCACCGGACCGGCGGAACTATGGCTACACCTTC. Protein sequence: CASSPDRRNYGYTF.

This clone was seen only a few times. The chain has TRBV6-5 and TRBJ1-4; the match to TRBD1 covers 10 bases. The CDR3 sequence is 16 residues long. The V gene's germline CDR1 is MNHEY and CDR2 SVGAGI. V shed 4 bases and J 7 bases; nucleotides not matched to a gene: 9. Here the CDR3 DNA reads TGTGCCAGCAGTTCGGGTCACGGGACAGGGGCTGAAAAACTGTTTTTT. It specifies CASSSGHGTGAEKLFF.

V gene TRBV6-6 combines with J gene TRBJ1-2, with D uncertain. Germline V gene lookup returns CDR1 MNHNY and CDR2 SVGAGI (reference sequence). The CDR3 is made up of 16 amino acids. Trimming shortened V by 2 bases and J by 0 bases, and 13 bases separated the two germline ends. CDR3 amino acids: CASSYVGDLANYGYTF. CDR3 coding DNA: TGTGCCAGCAGTTACGTTGGGGATCTAGCTAACTATGGCTACACCTTC.